This T cell receptor (beta chain) appears in the sequencing data of a study of T cells in Graves' hyperthyroidism and ophthalmopathy. Patients showing uncontrolled infection, other autoimmune disease, pregnancy or lactation were ineligible. Amplified TCR beta CDR3 regions came from RNA transcripts. With the HTBI primer set, the TCR CDR3 went through a first round of RT-PCR. TCRdb reprocessed the multiplex PCR reads with MiXCR, giving one entry per CDR3 protein. The data hold approximately 610,000 distinct CDR3 sequences, with roughly 14% observed a single time. A note on this clonotype: The antigen remains undetermined.

The CDR3 is 14 amino acids. Trimming stripped 4 bases from V and 5 bases from J, with 14 bases between. Germline assignment: CDR1 MDHEN and CDR2 SYDVKM. Notes on the study in general: The model made its ophthalmopathy prediction, and onset followed a median approximately six months later. Most thyroid clonotypes expanded above 0.001 were also detected in blood. Ophthalmopathy could be told apart from stable hyperthyroidism with a 13 V-J model.

V usage is TRBV28 and J usage is TRBJ2-5; the D gene could be TRBD1 or TRBD2 (5 bases each). This receptor was obtained from a woman between 35 and 50 years old with Graves' ophthalmopathy. Sequencing input: blood. This chain's CDR3 is CASSSPGTRETQYF. CDR3 nucleotide sequence: TGTGCCAGCAGTTCCCCCGGGACGAGGGAGACCCAGTACTTC.